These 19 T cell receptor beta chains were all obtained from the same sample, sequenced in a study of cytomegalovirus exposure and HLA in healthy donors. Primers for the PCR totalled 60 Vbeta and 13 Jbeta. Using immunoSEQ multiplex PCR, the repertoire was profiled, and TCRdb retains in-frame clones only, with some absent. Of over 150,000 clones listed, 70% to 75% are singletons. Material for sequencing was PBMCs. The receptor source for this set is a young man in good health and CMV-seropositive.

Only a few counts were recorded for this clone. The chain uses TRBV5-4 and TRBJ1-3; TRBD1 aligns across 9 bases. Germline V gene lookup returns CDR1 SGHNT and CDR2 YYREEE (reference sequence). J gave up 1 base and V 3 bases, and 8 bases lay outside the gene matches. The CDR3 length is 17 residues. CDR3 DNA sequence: TGTGCCAGCAGCTCGGTCCGGGACAGGGCTTCTGGAAACACCATATATTTT. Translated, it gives CASSSVRDRASGNTIYF. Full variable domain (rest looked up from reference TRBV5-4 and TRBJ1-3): ETGVTQSPTHLIKTRGQQVTLRCSSQSGHNTVSWYQQALGQGPQFIFQYYREEENGRGNFPPRFSGLQFPNYSSELNVNALELDDSALYLCASSSVRDRASGNTIYFGEGSWLTVV.

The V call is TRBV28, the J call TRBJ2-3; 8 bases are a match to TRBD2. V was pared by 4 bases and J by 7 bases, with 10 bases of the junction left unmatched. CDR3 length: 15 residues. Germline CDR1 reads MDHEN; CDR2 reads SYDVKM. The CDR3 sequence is CASSSAGVPQNTQYF. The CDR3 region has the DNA TGTGCCAGCAGTTCAGCGGGAGTCCCCCAGAATACGCAGTATTTT. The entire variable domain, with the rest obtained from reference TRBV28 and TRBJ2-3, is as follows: DVKVTQSSRYLVKRTGEKVFLECVQDMDHENMFWYRQDPGLGLRLIYFSYDVKMKEKGDIPEGYSVSREKKERFSLILESASTNQTSMYLCASSSAGVPQNTQYFGPGTRLTVL.

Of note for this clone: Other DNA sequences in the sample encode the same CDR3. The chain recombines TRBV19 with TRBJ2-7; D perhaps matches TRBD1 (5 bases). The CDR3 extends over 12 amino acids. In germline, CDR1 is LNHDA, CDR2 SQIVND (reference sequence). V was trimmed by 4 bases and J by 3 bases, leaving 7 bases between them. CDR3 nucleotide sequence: TGTGCCAGTAGTAATAGGGGCTACGAGCAGTACTTC. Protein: CASSNRGYEQYF.

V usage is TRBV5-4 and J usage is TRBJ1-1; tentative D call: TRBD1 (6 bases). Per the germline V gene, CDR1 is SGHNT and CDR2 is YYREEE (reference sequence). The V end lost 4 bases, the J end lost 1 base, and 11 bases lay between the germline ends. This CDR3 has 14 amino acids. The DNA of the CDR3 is TGTGCCAGCAGCCAGGGACACTCGAACACTGAAGCTTTCTTT. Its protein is CASSQGHSNTEAFF.

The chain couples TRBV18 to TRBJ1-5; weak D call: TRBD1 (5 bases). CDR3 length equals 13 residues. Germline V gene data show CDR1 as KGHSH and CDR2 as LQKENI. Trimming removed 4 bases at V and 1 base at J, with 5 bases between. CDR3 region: CASSQGSNQPQHF. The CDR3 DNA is TGTGCCAGCTCACAGGGGAGCAATCAGCCCCAGCATTTT. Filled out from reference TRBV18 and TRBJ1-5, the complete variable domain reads NAGVMQNPRHLVRRRGQEARLRCSPMKGHSHVYWYRQLPEEGLKFMVYLQKENIIDESGMPKERFSAEFPKEGPSILRIQQVVRGDSAAYFCASSQGSNQPQHFGDGTRLSIL.

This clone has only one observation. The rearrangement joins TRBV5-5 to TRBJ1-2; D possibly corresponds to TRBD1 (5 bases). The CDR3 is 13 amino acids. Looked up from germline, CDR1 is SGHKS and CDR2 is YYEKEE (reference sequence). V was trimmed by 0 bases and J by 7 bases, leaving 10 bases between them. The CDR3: CASSLAGGAGYTF. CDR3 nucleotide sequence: TGTGCCAGCAGCTTGGCAGGCGGGGCTGGCTACACCTTC.

Here the CDR3 reads CSVVLTTIQYF. CDR3 bases: TGCAGCGTTGTGCTTACAACCATTCAGTACTTC. This chain uses TRBV29-1 with TRBJ2-4; D ambiguous. V lost 4 bases and J lost 9, with 10 bases in between. The CDR3 has 11 amino acids. Germline loops: CDR1 SQVTM, CDR2 ANQGSEA.

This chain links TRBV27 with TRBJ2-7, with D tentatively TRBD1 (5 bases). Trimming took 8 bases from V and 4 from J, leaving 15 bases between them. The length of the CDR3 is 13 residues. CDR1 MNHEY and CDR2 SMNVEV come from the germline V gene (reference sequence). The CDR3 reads CASSWQGEYEQYF. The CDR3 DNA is TGTGCCAGCTCCTGGCAGGGCGAGTACGAGCAGTACTTC.

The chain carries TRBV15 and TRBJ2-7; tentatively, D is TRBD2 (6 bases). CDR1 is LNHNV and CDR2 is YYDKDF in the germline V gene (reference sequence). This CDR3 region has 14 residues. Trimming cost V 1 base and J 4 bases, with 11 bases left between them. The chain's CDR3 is CATSRVGGAYEQYF. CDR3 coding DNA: TGTGCCACCAGCAGAGTTGGAGGGGCTTACGAGCAGTACTTC.

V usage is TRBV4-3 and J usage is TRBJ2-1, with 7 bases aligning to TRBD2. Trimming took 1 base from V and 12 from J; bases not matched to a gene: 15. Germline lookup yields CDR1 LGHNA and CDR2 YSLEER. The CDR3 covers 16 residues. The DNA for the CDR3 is TGCGCCAGCAGCCAAGTGCAAGCGGGAAGCACCGGAGGGCAGTTCTTC. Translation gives CASSQVQAGSTGGQFF.

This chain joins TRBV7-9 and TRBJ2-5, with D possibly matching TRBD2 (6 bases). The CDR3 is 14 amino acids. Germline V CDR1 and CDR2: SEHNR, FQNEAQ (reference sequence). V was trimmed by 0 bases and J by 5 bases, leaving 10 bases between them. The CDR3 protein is CASSLALSGETQYF. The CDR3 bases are TGTGCCAGCAGCTTAGCGCTGAGCGGGGAGACCCAGTACTTC.

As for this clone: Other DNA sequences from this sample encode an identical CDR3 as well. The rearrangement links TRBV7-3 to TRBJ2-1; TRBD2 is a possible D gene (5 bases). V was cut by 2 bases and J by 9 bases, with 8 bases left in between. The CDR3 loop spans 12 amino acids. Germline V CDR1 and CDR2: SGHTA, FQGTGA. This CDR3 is CASSLGGGEQFF. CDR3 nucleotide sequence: TGTGCCAGCAGCTTAGGCGGAGGTGAGCAGTTCTTC.

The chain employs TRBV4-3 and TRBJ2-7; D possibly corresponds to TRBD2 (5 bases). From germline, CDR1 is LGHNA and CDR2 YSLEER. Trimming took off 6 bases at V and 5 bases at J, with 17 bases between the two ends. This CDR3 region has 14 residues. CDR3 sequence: CASSLGRGPNEQYF. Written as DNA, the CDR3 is TGCGCCAGCAGTCTTGGACGGGGTCCAAACGAGCAGTACTTC.

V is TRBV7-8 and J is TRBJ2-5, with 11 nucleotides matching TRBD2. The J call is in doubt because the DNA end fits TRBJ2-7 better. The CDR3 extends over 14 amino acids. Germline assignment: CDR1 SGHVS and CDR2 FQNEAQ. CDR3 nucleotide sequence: TGTGCCAGCAGCTTGGGACTAGCGGCCTACGAGCAGTACTTC. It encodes CASSLGLAAYEQYF.

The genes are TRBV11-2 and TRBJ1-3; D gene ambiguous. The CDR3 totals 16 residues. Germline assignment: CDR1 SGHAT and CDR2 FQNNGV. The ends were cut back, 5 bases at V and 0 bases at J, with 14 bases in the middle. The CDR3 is CASSQTTDSSGNTIYF. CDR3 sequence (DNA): TGTGCCAGCAGCCAGACAACAGATAGCTCTGGAAACACCATATATTTT. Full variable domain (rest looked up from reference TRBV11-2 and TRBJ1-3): EAGVAQSPRYKIIEKRQSVAFWCNPISGHATLYWYQQILGQGPKLLIQFQNNGVVDDSQLPKDRFSAERLKGVDSTLKIQPAKLEDSAVYLCASSQTTDSSGNTIYFGEGSWLTVV.

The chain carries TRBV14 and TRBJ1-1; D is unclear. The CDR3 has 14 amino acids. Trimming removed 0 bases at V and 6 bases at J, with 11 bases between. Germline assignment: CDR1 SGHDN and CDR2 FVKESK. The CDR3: CASSQEMGVAEAFF. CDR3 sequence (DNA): TGTGCCAGCAGCCAAGAAATGGGAGTCGCTGAAGCTTTCTTT. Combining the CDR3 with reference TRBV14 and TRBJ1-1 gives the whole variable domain EAGVTQFPSHSVIEKGQTVTLRCDPISGHDNLYWYRRVMGKEIKFLLHFVKESKQDESGMPNNRFLAERTGGTYSTLKVQPAELEDSGVYFCASSQEMGVAEAFFGQGTRLTVV.

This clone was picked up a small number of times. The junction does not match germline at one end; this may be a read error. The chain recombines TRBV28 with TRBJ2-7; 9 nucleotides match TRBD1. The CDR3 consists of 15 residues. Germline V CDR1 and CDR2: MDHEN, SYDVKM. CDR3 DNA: TGTGCCAGCAGTTCGCCCGGGACAGGGTCACAATACCACCGCTTC. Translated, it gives CASSSPGTGSQYHRF. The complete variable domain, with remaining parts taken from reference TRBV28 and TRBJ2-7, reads DVKVTQSSRYLVKRTGEKVFLECVQDMDHENMFWYRQDPGLGLRLIYFSYDVKMKEKGDIPEGYSVSREKKERFSLILESASTNQTSMYLCASSSPGTGSQYHRFGPGTRLTVT.

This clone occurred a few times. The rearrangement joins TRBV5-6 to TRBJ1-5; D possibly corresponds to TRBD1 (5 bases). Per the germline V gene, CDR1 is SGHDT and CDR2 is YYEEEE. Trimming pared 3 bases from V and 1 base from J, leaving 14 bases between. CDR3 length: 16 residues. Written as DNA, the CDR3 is TGTGCCAGCAGCTCGGGCGGGGGATTAAGCAATCAGCCCCAGCATTTT. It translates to CASSSGGGLSNQPQHF.

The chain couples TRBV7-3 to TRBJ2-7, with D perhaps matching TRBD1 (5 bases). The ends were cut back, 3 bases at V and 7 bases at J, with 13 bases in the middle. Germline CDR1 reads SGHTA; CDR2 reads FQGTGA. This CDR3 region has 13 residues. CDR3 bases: TGTGCCAGCAGCTTGGGGCCCCTACGGGAGCAGTACTTC. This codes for CASSLGPLREQYF.